Listed here are 32 T cell receptor beta chains from one sample, sequenced in a study of T cell clonality in common variable immunodeficiency. Findings and limits, study-wide: Common variable immunodeficiency TCR beta sequences reportedly had fewer deletions and N-nucleotide insertions.

Clones were sequenced by immunoSEQ multiplex PCR, and TCRdb holds only the in-frame ones, with some missing. Singletons are absent from the sample, which has 15,000 to 20,000 clones. These receptors lack a known antigen. Sequenced input: peripheral blood mononuclear cells. The receptor set was obtained from a human donor with common variable immunodeficiency.

This clone came up many times. The CDR3 is cut off 3 residues early in the read; its end comes from the germline J gene. This CDR3 is also generated by other DNA sequences in the sample. The J gene is TRBJ1-5, the V gene TRBV19, with 10 bases identical to TRBD1. Germline CDR1 is LNHDA and CDR2 is SQIVND (reference sequence). The CDR3 contains 15 residues. J was trimmed by 6 bases and V by 2 bases; bases with no gene match: 4. The CDR3 spells CASSIRTGGSQPQHF. CDR3 DNA (partial): TGTGCCAGTAGTATAAGGACAGGGGGAAGTCAGCCC.

This clone occurred a few times. The read halts 3 residues ahead of the CDR3 end, with the missing end drawn from the germline J gene. This rearrangement joins TRBV5-1 to TRBJ1-5; the match to TRBD1 covers 9 bases. The CDR3 covers 14 residues. V lost 3 bases, J lost 6 bases, and 4 bases stayed unmatched. In germline, CDR1 is SGHRS, CDR2 YFSETQ. The covered CDR3 bases are TGCGCCAGCAGCTCGGGACAGGGAGCTCAGCCC. Translating gives CASSSGQGAQP. The whole CDR3 sequence is CASSSGQGAQPQHF. Full variable domain (rest looked up from reference TRBV5-1 and TRBJ1-5): KAGVTQTPRYLIKTRGQQVTLSCSPISGHRSVSWYQQTPGQGLQFLFEYFSETQRNKGNFPGRFSGRQFSNSRSEMNVSTLELGDSALYLCASSSGQGAQPQHFGDGTRLSIL.

This clone was found many times. The missing CDR3 end, 3 residues past where the read stops, is filled in from the germline J gene. This chain uses TRBV5-1 with TRBJ1-1; 8 bases agree with TRBD1. CDR1 and CDR2 (germline): SGHRS, YFSETQ. The CDR3 has 13 amino acids. Unmatched junction bases numbered 0, after V lost 1 base and J lost 4 bases. The sequenced part of the CDR3 DNA is TGCGCCAGCAGCTTGACAGGGGGCACTGAA. It specifies CASSLTGGTE. The full CDR3 protein reads CASSLTGGTEAFF.

The table lists this clone with many counts. With the read ending 3 residues before the CDR3 end, the germline J gene is used to fill in that end. V and J are TRBV4-1 and TRBJ2-3; weak D call: TRBD2 (5 bases). Looked up from germline, CDR1 is MGHRA and CDR2 is YSYEKL. V lost 1 base, J lost 1 base, and 18 bases lay in between. The CDR3 consists of 18 residues. The CDR3 bases that were read are TGCGCCAGCAGCCAAGGGGTGGTAGCGCTCCTTGGCACAGATACG. This gives the protein CASSQGVVALLGTDT. The entire CDR3 is CASSQGVVALLGTDTQYF.

This clone has ten or more counts. The CDR3 end is not reached by the read, which stops 3 residues before it; the germline J gene fills it in. V is TRBV2 and J is TRBJ1-1, with unresolved D. The CDR3 consists of 13 residues. Trimming left V 3 bases short and J 1 base short, with 6 bases between. The germline CDR1 and CDR2 sequences are SNHLY and FYNNEI. CDR3 bases read: TGTGCCAGCAGTGAGGCAGAGAACACTGAA. Translation: CASSEAENTE. The entire CDR3 sequence reads CASSEAENTEAFF.

This clone was seen at least ten times. The DNA ends 3 residues before the CDR3 does, and the rest of the CDR3 is filled in from the germline J gene. This chain links TRBV19 with TRBJ1-2; no definite D call. V was pared by 7 bases and J by 3 bases, with 3 bases between. Germline CDR1 LNHDA, CDR2 SQIVND (reference sequence). The CDR3 length is 10 residues. CDR3 DNA, as far as it was read: TGTGCCAGTAAGGACTATGGC. Translated: CASKDYG. The full-length CDR3 reads as CASKDYGYTF.

This clone appeared many times. The read stops 3 residues short of the end of the CDR3; the missing end is completed from the germline J gene. The chain couples TRBV7-3 to TRBJ1-1; perhaps TRBD1 as D (6 bases). The CDR3 runs 13 residues. Per the germline V gene, CDR1 is SGHTA and CDR2 is FQGTGA. The V end lost 5 bases, the J end lost 7 bases, and 14 bases lay between the germline ends. CDR3 sequence: CASSSQGQSEAFF. CDR3 DNA (partial): TGTGCCAGCAGCAGCCAGGGACAAAGTGAA.

This clone came up many times. The read is 3 residues too short to cover the CDR3 end, so that end is filled in from the germline J gene. The chain joins TRBV7-2 to TRBJ2-1, with no clear D. The CDR3 is made up of 12 amino acids. The V gene's germline CDR1 is SGHTA and CDR2 FQGNSA. The germline V and J ends were trimmed by 3 bases and 8 bases, with 8 bases remaining between them. CDR3 DNA, as far as it was read: TGTGCCAGCAGCTTCGGTCGGGATGAG. This gives the protein CASSFGRDE. The complete CDR3 reads CASSFGRDEQFF.

The table lists this clone with many counts. The CDR3 end falls 3 residues outside the read, so it is completed with the germline J gene. The chain combines TRBV30 with TRBJ1-6; a possible D gene is TRBD1 (5 bases). The ends were cut back, 0 bases at V and 5 bases at J, with 8 bases in the middle. The germline V gene has CDR1 GTSNPN and CDR2 SVGIG (reference sequence). The CDR3 length is 14 residues. CDR3 loop: CAWSVRGDNSPLHF. CDR3 bases read: TGTGCCTGGAGTGTACGAGGGGATAATTCACCC. The full variable domain, in which reference TRBV30 and TRBJ1-6 provide the parts outside the CDR3, is SQTIHQWPATLVQPVGSPLSLECTVEGTSNPNLYWYRQAAGRGLQLLFYSVGIGQISSEVPQNLSASRPQDRQFILSSKKLLLSDSGFYLCAWSVRGDNSPLHFGNGTRLTVT.

In this sample, this clone turned up many times. The read ends 3 residues shy of where the CDR3 ends; the end is completed using the germline J gene. V gene TRBV13 combines with J gene TRBJ1-4; D is perhaps TRBD1 (6 bases). Per the germline V gene, CDR1 is PRHDT and CDR2 is FYEKMQ (reference sequence). V lost 3 bases and J 7 bases, leaving 12 bases between the germline ends. CDR3 length: 14 residues. CDR3 DNA (partial): TGTGCCAGCAGCTTGGGACAACATTTTGAAAAA. It specifies CASSLGQHFEK. In full, the CDR3 reads CASSLGQHFEKLFF.

This clone was detected ten times or more. The CDR3 DNA, read in part, is TGTGCCAGCAGCCCCCATCTAGATTTAGCAAGTGAG. This encodes CASSPHLDLASE. The CDR3 in its entirety is CASSPHLDLASEQFF. The chain couples TRBV7-3 to TRBJ2-1; D unresolved. The read terminates 3 residues ahead of where the CDR3 ends, so the germline J gene completes it. CDR3 size: 15 residues. Trimming left V 5 bases short and J 9 bases short, with 20 bases between. Per the germline V gene, CDR1 is SGHTA and CDR2 is FQGTGA. The variable domain in full, completed from reference TRBV7-3 and TRBJ2-1, reads GAGVSQTPSNKVTEKGKYVELRCDPISGHTALYWYRQSLGQGPEFLIYFQGTGAADDSGLPNDRFFAVRPEGSVSTLKIQRTERGDSAVYLCASSPHLDLASEQFFGPGTRLTVL.

This clone was counted many times. Sequencing ends 3 residues short of the CDR3 end; the germline J gene provides the rest. V gene TRBV11-3 combines with J gene TRBJ2-2, with a possible D match to TRBD2 (5 bases). The CDR3 runs 15 residues. CDR1 and CDR2 from the germline V gene are SGHNT and YENEEA. Trimming cost V 5 bases and J 1 base, with 11 bases left between them. The covered CDR3 bases are TGTGCCAGCAGCCCCCGGGGAGAGAACACCGGGGAG. Its translation: CASSPRGENTGE. The CDR3 reads in full as CASSPRGENTGELFF.

This clone has at least ten counts. The read is 3 residues too short to cover the CDR3 end, so that end is filled in from the germline J gene. The chain employs TRBV11-2 and TRBJ2-3, with TRBD1 as a possible D gene (5 bases). The germline V gene encodes CDR1 SGHAT and CDR2 FQNNGV. This CDR3 is built from 13 residues. The CDR3 bases that were read are TGTGCCAGCAGCTTAGTTAGGGGCAGCACG. Amino acid sequence: CASSLVRGST. The complete CDR3 protein is CASSLVRGSTQYF.

This clone has ten or more counts. The read terminates 3 residues ahead of where the CDR3 ends, so the germline J gene completes it. The chain uses TRBV7-2 and TRBJ2-7, with 7 bases identical to TRBD2. V was pared by 4 bases and J by 3 bases, with 3 bases of the junction left unmatched. Germline V lookup: CDR1 SGHTA, CDR2 FQGNSA. This CDR3 is 13 amino acids long. The CDR3 region is CASSSVAGYEQYF. The CDR3 DNA, read in part, is TGTGCCAGCAGCTCCGTAGCGGGCTACGAG.

A remark on this clone: The CDR3 end lies 3 residues beyond the end of the read and is filled in from the germline J gene. The chain recombines TRBV6-1 with TRBJ1-5, with D possibly matching TRBD1 (6 bases). The CDR3 contains 14 residues. With 4 bases removed from V and 6 bases from J, the gap between germline ends came to 13 bases. Per germline, CDR1 MNHNS and CDR2 SASEGT. The CDR3 region is CASSVSGEGQPQHF. CDR3 DNA (partial): TGTGCCAGCAGTGTGTCAGGGGAGGGTCAGCCC.

This clone was counted at least ten times. The read ends 3 residues shy of where the CDR3 ends; the end is completed using the germline J gene. This chain links TRBV18 with TRBJ2-2; 12 positions agree with TRBD2. The CDR3 is made up of 16 amino acids. The germline CDR1 and CDR2 sequences are KGHSH and LQKENI. Trimming removed 6 bases from V and 4 bases from J; junction bases left unmatched: 6. CDR3 DNA (partial): TGTGCCAGCTCGGCGACTAGCGGGAGTACCACCGGGGAG. It encodes CASSATSGSTTGE. The CDR3 in full is CASSATSGSTTGELFF.

This clone was detected only a few times. The sequenced fragment ends 3 residues before the CDR3 boundary, so the rest is inferred from the germline J gene. The chain carries TRBV20-1 and TRBJ2-1, with a tentative D call TRBD1 (5 bases). The V gene's germline CDR1 is DFQATT and CDR2 SNEGSKA (reference sequence). Deletions cut 7 bases from V and 5 bases from J, with 9 bases between. The CDR3 totals 11 residues. The part of the CDR3 DNA that was read is TGCAGTGTAATGGGGCACAATGAG. Its translation is CSVMGHNE. The whole CDR3 protein reads CSVMGHNEQFF.

In this sample, this clone turned up a few times. The read ends 3 residues before the CDR3 terminus; that terminus is restored from the germline J gene. The rearrangement uses TRBV20-1 and TRBJ2-7, with D perhaps matching TRBD1 (6 bases). Germline CDR1 and CDR2: DFQATT and SNEGSKA (reference sequence). Trimming removed 5 bases from V and 3 bases from J, with 20 bases in between. CDR3 length: 15 residues. The sequenced CDR3 bases are TGCAGTGCTGTCCCGATGGGGCAGGGGATCTACGAG. Its translation is CSAVPMGQGIYE. The whole CDR3 protein is CSAVPMGQGIYEQYF.

The sample holds many counts of this clone. The sequenced fragment ends 3 residues before the CDR3 boundary, so the rest is inferred from the germline J gene. This chain connects TRBV19 to TRBJ1-2, with 9 positions matching TRBD1. Germline CDR1 and CDR2: LNHDA and SQIVND (reference sequence). V was clipped by 3 bases and J by 6 bases; unmatched bases: 5. The CDR3 has 14 residues. CDR3 in amino acids: CASSIGTGKNGYTF. The CDR3 DNA, read in part, is TGTGCCAGTAGTATCGGGACAGGGAAAAATGGC.

This clone was counted many times. The read gets to within 3 residues of the CDR3 end, and the germline J gene fills in the rest. The chain couples TRBV19 to TRBJ1-5; the D is unclear. V was cut by 9 bases and J by 5 bases, with 14 bases left in between. The CDR3 contains 13 residues. CDR1 and CDR2 from the germline V gene are LNHDA and SQIVND (reference sequence). This CDR3 reads CASSGGLHQPQHF. CDR3 DNA (partial): TGTGCCAGCAGCGGAGGGTTGCATCAGCCC. Based on the CDR3 plus reference TRBV19 and TRBJ1-5, the full variable domain is DGGITQSPKYLFRKEGQNVTLSCEQNLNHDAMYWYRQDPGQGLRLIYYSQIVNDFQKGDIAEGYSVSREKKESFPLTVTSAQKNPTAFYLCASSGGLHQPQHFGDGTRLSIL.

Relative to its sample, this clone is medium-sized. The read finishes 3 residues shy of the CDR3 end, and the germline J gene is used to complete it. The chain links TRBV2 to TRBJ1-1; no clear D. Per the germline V gene, CDR1 is SNHLY and CDR2 is FYNNEI. The CDR3 contains 13 residues. Deletions cut 4 bases from V and 4 bases from J, with 10 bases between. CDR3 amino acids: CASSADQATEAFF. CDR3 bases read: TGTGCCAGCAGTGCCGATCAGGCCACTGAA.

This clone was found many times. From the germline J gene comes the end of the CDR3, since the read stops 3 residues before it. The genes are TRBV9 and TRBJ2-5, with 11 bases lining up with TRBD2. The CDR3 contains 15 residues. Germline V gene data show CDR1 as SGDLS and CDR2 as YYNGEE. Germline trimming cut 3 bases from V and 4 bases from J; bases unmatched to any gene: 5. The CDR3 DNA, read in part, is TGTGCCAGCAGCGAAATAGCGGGAGGGGGAGAGACC. It specifies CASSEIAGGGET. The CDR3 in its entirety is CASSEIAGGGETQYF.

This clone was detected many times. The sequence runs out 3 residues before the end of the CDR3; the remainder is reconstructed from the germline J gene. The chain joins TRBV30 to TRBJ1-1, with TRBD1 as a possible D gene (6 bases). The CDR3 is 14 amino acids. V dropped 5 bases and J dropped 0 bases, with 13 bases sitting between them. Germline V CDR1 and CDR2: GTSNPN, SVGIG (reference sequence). The CDR3 region is CAWGPDSMNTEAFF. The CDR3 DNA, read in part, is TGTGCCTGGGGCCCGGACAGTATGAACACTGAA.

The sample holds many counts of this clone. The missing CDR3 end, 3 residues past where the read stops, is filled in from the germline J gene. The chain joins TRBV6-2 or TRBV6-3 to TRBJ2-1; D not resolved. Trimming removed 2 bases from V and 2 bases from J, with 10 bases in between. Germline V gives CDR1 MNHEY, CDR2 SVGEGT. The CDR3 has 15 amino acids. CDR3 sequence reads: CASSYLVNTYNEQFF. The covered CDR3 bases are TGTGCCAGCAGTTACCTGGTAAACACCTACAATGAG.

There are many counts of this clone. The DNA ends 3 residues before the CDR3 does, and the rest of the CDR3 is filled in from the germline J gene. The genes are TRBV20-1 and TRBJ2-3; maybe TRBD2 (5 bases). V lost 5 bases, J lost 2 bases, and 14 bases lay in between. Germline V gene data show CDR1 as DFQATT and CDR2 as SNEGSKA (reference sequence). The CDR3 runs to 14 residues. The covered CDR3 bases are TGCAGTGCTGATAGCGCACGATTCACAGATACG. Its protein product is CSADSARFTDT. The whole CDR3 protein reads CSADSARFTDTQYF.

This clone has a count of ten or more. Read sequence stops 3 residues before the CDR3 end, and the germline J gene provides the missing end. The chain combines TRBV7-2 with TRBJ2-1, with TRBD1 as a possible D gene (5 bases). V was trimmed by 1 base and J by 9 bases, leaving 16 bases between them. In germline, CDR1 is SGHTA, CDR2 FQGNSA. This CDR3 has 15 residues. The CDR3 sequence: CASSLGGSYSPEQFF. The CDR3 bases that were read are TGTGCCAGCAGCTTAGGGGGCAGCTACTCCCCTGAG.

The sample holds many counts of this clone. The DNA ends 3 residues before the CDR3 does, and the rest of the CDR3 is filled in from the germline J gene. The V and J genes are TRBV20-1 and TRBJ1-1; 7 positions agree with TRBD1. This CDR3 is 15 amino acids long. The V gene's germline CDR1 is DFQATT and CDR2 SNEGSKA (reference sequence). Incomplete CDR3 DNA: TGCAGTGCTAGCGGGGGACAGATCGGCCTTGCAGAA. Translation gives CSASGGQIGLAE. In full, the CDR3 is CSASGGQIGLAEAFF.

The sample holds many counts of this clone. From the germline J gene comes the end of the CDR3, since the read stops 3 residues before it. This chain uses TRBV27 with TRBJ2-1; TRBD1 aligns across 9 bases. After removal of 8 bases from V and 4 bases from J, the junction contained 6 bases not matched to a gene. Germline V gives CDR1 MNHEY, CDR2 SMNVEV (reference sequence). CDR3 size: 14 residues. CDR3: CASSLDRGYNEQFF. The covered CDR3 bases are TGTGCCAGCTCCCTGGACAGGGGATACAATGAG.

This clone was seen at least ten times. The read finishes 3 residues shy of the CDR3 end, and the germline J gene is used to complete it. J is TRBJ1-1 and V is TRBV5-1, with 9 bases identical to TRBD1. The CDR3 has 17 amino acids. Germline V gives CDR1 SGHRS, CDR2 YFSETQ. After removal of 1 base from V and 5 bases from J, the junction contained 12 bases not matched to a gene. The CDR3 DNA, read in part, is TGCGCCAGCAGCTTGACAGGGGGCGCCGCCCAGGAAACTGAA. It specifies CASSLTGGAAQETE. The whole CDR3 sequence reads CASSLTGGAAQETEAFF.

This clone was observed many times. The sequenced fragment ends 3 residues before the CDR3 boundary, so the rest is inferred from the germline J gene. The V and J genes are TRBV23-1 and TRBJ2-7; 8 bases agree with TRBD1. TRBV23-1 is flagged as an ORF with uncertain function. The CDR3 has 15 residues. V gave up 2 bases and J gave up 4 bases; unmatched junction bases: 7. The CDR3 DNA, read in part, is TGCGCCAGCAGTCAAAAAGGACAGGGACCTTACGAG. Translation gives CASSQKGQGPYE. The full CDR3 protein is CASSQKGQGPYEQYF.

This clone has just a few counts. The read is 3 residues too short to cover the CDR3 end, so that end is filled in from the germline J gene. The J gene is TRBJ2-2, the V gene TRBV6-1; TRBD1 is a possible D gene (7 bases). The germline CDR1 and CDR2 sequences are MNHNS and SASEGT. The CDR3 consists of 15 residues. V was pared by 2 bases and J by 5 bases, with 12 bases between. CDR3 residues: CASSERSGGTGELFF. The CDR3 bases that were read are TGTGCCAGCAGTGAAAGGTCAGGGGGGACCGGGGAG.

In its sample, this clone was seen many times. Here the CDR3 reads CASSEPRQLQETQYF. The CDR3 DNA, read in part, is TGTGCCAGCAGTGAACCGAGACAGCTGCAAGAGACC. The rearrangement uses TRBV6-1 and TRBJ2-5; tentative D call: TRBD1 (5 bases). The read ends 3 residues before the CDR3 terminus; that terminus is restored from the germline J gene. This CDR3 is 15 amino acids long. Trimming cost V 2 bases and J 2 bases, with 12 bases left between them. From germline, CDR1 is MNHNS and CDR2 SASEGT.